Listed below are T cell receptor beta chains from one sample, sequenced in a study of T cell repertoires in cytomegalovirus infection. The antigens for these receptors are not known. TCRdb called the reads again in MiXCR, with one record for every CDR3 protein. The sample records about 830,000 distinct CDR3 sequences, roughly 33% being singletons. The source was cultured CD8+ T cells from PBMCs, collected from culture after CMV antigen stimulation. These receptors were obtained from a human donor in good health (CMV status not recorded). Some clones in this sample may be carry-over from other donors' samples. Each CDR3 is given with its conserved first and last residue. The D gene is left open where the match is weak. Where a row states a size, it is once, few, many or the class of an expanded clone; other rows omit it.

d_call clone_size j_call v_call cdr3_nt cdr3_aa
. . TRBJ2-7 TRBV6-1 TGTGCCAGCTCCCTTCTGGCACCCTACGAGCAGTACTTC CASSLLAPYEQYF
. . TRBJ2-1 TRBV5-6 TGTGCCAGCAGCTTGGACAGCCTATCCTACAATGAGCAGTTCTTC CASSLDSLSYNEQFF
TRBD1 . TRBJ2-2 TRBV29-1 TGCAGCGTCCGCCCGCTTAACAGGGGGCGGTCCGGGGAGCTGTTTTTT CSVRPLNRGRSGELFF
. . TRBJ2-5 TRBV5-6 TGTGCCAGCAGCCACTGGGAGGATTACCAAGAGACCCAGTACTTC CASSHWEDYQETQYF
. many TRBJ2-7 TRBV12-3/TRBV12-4 TGTGCCAGCAGTTCAGGGGCCCACGAGCAGTACTTC CASSSGAHEQYF
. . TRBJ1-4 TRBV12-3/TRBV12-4 TGTGCCAGCAGCGACCTGGGGGCTGAAAAACTGTTTTTT CASSDLGAEKLFF
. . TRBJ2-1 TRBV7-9 TGTGCCAGCAGCCCCCGGGACTCCTATGGAGTGACCTACAATGAGCAGTTCTTC CASSPRDSYGVTYNEQFF
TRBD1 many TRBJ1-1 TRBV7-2 TGTGCCAGCAGCCCGCGGACAGGTATAAACACTGAAGCTTTCTTT CASSPRTGINTEAFF
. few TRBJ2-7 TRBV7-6 TGTGCCAGCAGCAGGGCCTTAACCTACGAGCAGTACTTC CASSRALTYEQYF
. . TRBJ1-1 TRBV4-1 TGCGCCAGCAGCCCCCGTACCCCAATGAACACTGAAGCTTTCTTT CASSPRTPMNTEAFF
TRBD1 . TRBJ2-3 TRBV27 TGTGCCAGCAGCGTCACAGGGGGGTATGCAGATACGCAGTATTTT CASSVTGGYADTQYF
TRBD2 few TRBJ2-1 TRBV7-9 TGTGCCAGCACCGGACTAGCGGGGGGGTACAATGAGCAGTTCTTC CASTGLAGGYNEQFF
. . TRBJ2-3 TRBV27 TGTGCCAGCAGGGTACAGGGTACGCAGTATTTT CASRVQGTQYF
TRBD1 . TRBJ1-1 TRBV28 TGTGCCAGCAGACCCCCCGGGGACAGGGGATTCAACACTGAAGCTTTCTTT CASRPPGDRGFNTEAFF
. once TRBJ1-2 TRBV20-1 TGCAGTGCTAGAAACCGGGCTGACTATGGCTACACCTTC CSARNRADYGYTF
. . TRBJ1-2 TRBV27 TGTGCCAGCAGTTTGATAGCGGGGAATACTAACTATGGCTACACCTTC CASSLIAGNTNYGYTF
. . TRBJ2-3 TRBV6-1 TGTGCCAGCACCGTAGCCATTCCAAGTCTTTTGACAGATACGCAGTATTTT CASTVAIPSLLTDTQYF
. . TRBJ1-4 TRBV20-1 TGCAGTGCAGAGACGTTGGCAACTAATGAAAAACTGTTTTTT CSAETLATNEKLFF
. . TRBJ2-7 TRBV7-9 TGTGCCAGCAGCTCTAGTACAGGAGCTAATGAGCAGTACTTC CASSSSTGANEQYF
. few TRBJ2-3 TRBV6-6 TGTGCCAGCAGTTTTTTAGCTAGCACAGATACGCAGTATTTT CASSFLASTDTQYF
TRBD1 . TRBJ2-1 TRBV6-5 TGTGCCAGCAGTTACTCGCAGGGGGCGCAGGGTGAGCAGTTCTTC CASSYSQGAQGEQFF
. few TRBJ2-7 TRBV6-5 TGTGCCAGCAGTTCCTGGGACACCCCCTACGAGCAGTACTTC CASSSWDTPYEQYF
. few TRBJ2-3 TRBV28 TGTGCCAGCTGGATAACAGGGTCAGATACGCAGTATTTT CASWITGSDTQYF
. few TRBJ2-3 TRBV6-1 TGTGCCAGCAGTGACATTTTAACAGGTCGCACAGATACGCAGTATTTT CASSDILTGRTDTQYF
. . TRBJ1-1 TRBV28 TGTGCCAGCAGTTTCCTGGACAACACTGAAGCTTTCTTT CASSFLDNTEAFF
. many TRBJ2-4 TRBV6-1 TGTGCCACCCTGACGGAAGGATTAGCCAAAAACATTCAGTACTTC CATLTEGLAKNIQYF
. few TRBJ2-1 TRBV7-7 TGTGCCACCTCGGAGGGGCCGGGTGATGAGCAGTTCTTC CATSEGPGDEQFF
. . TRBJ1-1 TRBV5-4 TGTGCCAGCAGCTTGTTGGGTTCCACGTTTGAAGCTTTCTTT CASSLLGSTFEAFF
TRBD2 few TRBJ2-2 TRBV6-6 TGTGCCAGCACTAAGACTAGCCAACCTCGAGAGCTGTTTTTT CASTKTSQPRELFF
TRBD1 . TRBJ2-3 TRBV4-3 TGCGCCAGCAGCCAAGGCTCACAGGGGGCGTCGACTGATACGCAGTATTTT CASSQGSQGASTDTQYF
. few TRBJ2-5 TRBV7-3 TGTGCCAGCAGCCCCTACGGAGGGGAAGAGACCCAGTACTTC CASSPYGGEETQYF
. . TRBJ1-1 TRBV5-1 TGCGCCAGCAGCTTGGTTCCCCCAGGGGACACTGAAGCTTTCTTT CASSLVPPGDTEAFF
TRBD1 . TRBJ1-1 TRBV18 TGTGCCAGCTCACCATCGACAGGGACCACTGAAGCTTTCTTT CASSPSTGTTEAFF
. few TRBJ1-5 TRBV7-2 TGTGCCAGCAGCTTATGGTCGTCTGGGGGTCAGCCCCAGCATTTT CASSLWSSGGQPQHF
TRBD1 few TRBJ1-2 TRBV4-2 TGTGCCAGCAGCCAAGATGGGGACAGGGGGTTGAGTGGCTACACCTTC CASSQDGDRGLSGYTF
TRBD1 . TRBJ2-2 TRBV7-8 TGTGTCAGCACTCCTAGAGGGGGCGCGGGCGGGGAGCTGTTTTTT CVSTPRGGAGGELFF
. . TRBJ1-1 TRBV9 TGTGCCAGCAGCCAGGACGGAGCTAGGGAAGCTTTCTTT CASSQDGAREAFF
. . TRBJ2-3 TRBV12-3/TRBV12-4 TGTGCCAGCAGTTTAAACCAGGGCACAGATACGCAGTATTTT CASSLNQGTDTQYF
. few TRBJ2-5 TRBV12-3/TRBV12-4 TGTGCCAGCAAACCCGGGACTCATCCGAGGCGCGAGACCCAGTACTTC CASKPGTHPRRETQYF
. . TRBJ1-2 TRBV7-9 TGTGCCTTCCAGGGGTTCCCGGGAGGGGATGGCTACACCTTC CAFQGFPGGDGYTF
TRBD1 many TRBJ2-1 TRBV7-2 TGTGCCAGCAGCTTCCTCTCCGCCTGGGACAGTTACAATGAGCAGTTCTTC CASSFLSAWDSYNEQFF
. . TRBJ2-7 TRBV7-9 TGTGCCAGCAGCTTAGCGGGAGGCTCCCTCTACGAGCAGTACTTC CASSLAGGSLYEQYF
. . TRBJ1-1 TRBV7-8 TGTGCCAGCAGCTTAAAGACAGGCCGAAACACTGAAGCTTTCTTT CASSLKTGRNTEAFF
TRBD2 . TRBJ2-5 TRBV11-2 TGTGCCAGCAGCTTAGAGGGTAGCGGGGGGGAGACCCAGTACTTC CASSLEGSGGETQYF
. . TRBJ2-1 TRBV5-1 TGCGCCACCGGGGGGGACAGGTACAATGAGCAGTTCTTC CATGGDRYNEQFF
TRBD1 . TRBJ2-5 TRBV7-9 TGTGCCAGCAGCACACCGGGACAGGGGACCCAAGAGACCCAGTACTTC CASSTPGQGTQETQYF